The source of this TCR beta chain is a study of cytomegalovirus exposure and HLA in healthy donors. Study-wide background: Researchers found that roughly 80% of around 400 genotyped donors fell within the Caucasian-associated ancestry cluster.

The study, taken as a whole, reports: In a later analysis, TCR association rates varied by HLA locus: DRB1 most, HLA-C fewest. A missense DCLRE1C variant was associated with V- and J-gene trimming of TCR beta chains in a later analysis, and an independent cohort replicated the association.

Amplification used 60 Vbeta primers and 13 Jbeta primers. The assay was immunoSEQ multiplex PCR, and TCRdb's table has in-frame clones only and misses some. The data contain about 170,000 clones, around 80% of them singletons. This CDR3 region has 15 residues. The germline V gene has CDR1 SGHKS and CDR2 YYEKEE (reference sequence). Trimming took off 9 bases at V and 0 bases at J, with 16 bases between the two ends. To note about this clone: Antigen specificity is unknown.

The chain employs TRBV5-5 and TRBJ2-1, with D unresolved. This TCR derives from a woman in her twenties or thirties in good health and CMV-seropositive. The specimen sequenced was PBMCs. The CDR3 DNA follows: TGTGCCACCACTCTCGGAGCTTACTCCTACAATGAGCAGTTCTTC. This encodes CATTLGAYSYNEQFF.